The 4 T cell receptor beta chains below all came from one sample that was sequenced in a study of T cells after posttransplantation cyclophosphamide. Profiled with immunoSEQ multiplex PCR; TCRdb holds only in-frame clones, not every one. The data contain about 40,000 clones, about nine tenths of them singletons. Treatment was busulfan-fludarabine conditioning, a marrow graft, and cyclophosphamide on days +3 and +4. The sample consisted of PBMCs, taken 62 days after allogeneic stem cell transplant with posttransplant cyclophosphamide. These receptors came from a male patient aged 55 to 69 who received an allogeneic stem cell transplant from a related donor and was CMV-positive. Some of the T cells may derive from the graft donor.

This chain links TRBV4-2 with TRBJ1-4; D might be TRBD1 (6 bases). Trimming took 0 bases from V and 6 from J, leaving 14 bases between them. The CDR3 length is 16 residues. Germline values: CDR1 LGHNA, CDR2 YNFKEQ. CDR3 DNA: TGTGCCAGCAGCCAAGATGGGGGGGCTGGTTATGAAAAACTGTTTTTT. Translation gives CASSQDGGAGYEKLFF.

The chain couples TRBV5-6 to TRBJ1-1; 10 nucleotides line up with TRBD1. This CDR3 contains 19 residues. Looked up from germline, CDR1 is SGHDT and CDR2 is YYEEEE. Trimming took 0 bases from V and 4 from J; bases not matched to a gene: 15. The DNA of the CDR3 is TGTGCCAGCAGCTTGGAGGGACAGGGGCATCACTGGGCGAGCACTGAAGCTTTCTTT. It translates to CASSLEGQGHHWASTEAFF.

V usage is TRBV18 and J usage is TRBJ2-5; a possible D gene is TRBD1 (6 bases). Trimming pared 6 bases from V and 3 bases from J, leaving 11 bases between. There are 13 residues in the CDR3. CDR1 is KGHSH, CDR2 LQKENI, per germline. The CDR3 DNA is TGTGCCAGCTCCCGGACAGCAAAAGAGACCCAGTACTTC. Translated: CASSRTAKETQYF.

This clone was seen a handful of times. The chain carries TRBV30 and TRBJ1-2, with 10 bases matching TRBD1. Germline V CDR1 and CDR2: GTSNPN, SVGIG (reference sequence). The length of the CDR3 is 13 residues. The junction had 5 bases not matched to a gene; V was cut back by 4 bases and J by 6 bases. The CDR3 sequence is CAWNKGQGDGYTF. The CDR3 nucleotides are TGTGCCTGGAACAAAGGACAGGGGGATGGCTACACCTTC.